This TCR beta chain stems from a study of blood T cell repertoires in COVID-19 (TCRdb year 2020). At the level of the whole study: The collaborator samples originated in the United States, Italy and Spain and spanned the acute and convalescent phases of COVID-19. The material from the prospective study consisted of cDNA or gDNA derived from T cells, B-cell-depleted T cells, or PBMCs. Deeply sampled blood TCRbeta repertoires from subjects exposed to, actively infected with, or recovered from COVID-19 were included in the dataset. A freely available public database, intended as a resource for researchers studying the immune response to SARS-CoV-2, is where the repertoires were released. Samples came from the ongoing ImmuneRACE study (first 160 participants) plus 1,254 subjects from 6 global collaborators. Nearly every sample came with metadata listing a de-identified subject ID, COVID-19 status, age in years and sex. HLA class I and class II types, where available, came from metadata supplied by the sample provider rather than from assay-based typing.

Points on this clone: Its antigen is currently not known. Base qualities are missing; no much larger clone stands one base away.

The CDR3 sequence holds 15 residues, the cysteine and phenylalanine included. Only CDR3 DNA is held: 45 bases, read in frame from base 1. Cut back by 2 bases and 3 bases, the V and J ends lie 10 bases apart. The germline V gene (reference sequence) gives CDR1 as MNHEY and CDR2 as SMNVEV. The immunoSEQ Assay, a bias-controlled multiplex PCR, was used to amplify TCRbeta CDR3 regions from genomic DNA. Per the source publication's procedure: Nucleated cell counts per sample were estimated from amplification of reference gene primers within the assay. To quantify the absolute abundance of each unique TCRbeta CDR3 rearrangement, sequence reads were collapsed and filtered. Productive Simpson clonality was computed per sample as the square root of Simpson's diversity index over productive rearrangements. In its TCRdb copy, this immuneACCESS table keeps in-frame sequences only and misses some clones. Where compared with another copy, unresolved V genes explain less than half of these, and the others have no known cause. The DNA gave D and trimming, while V, J and clone size come from that table. The sample table shows 40,000 to 45,000 clones, and around nine tenths are seen once. About a tenth of the sample lies in the top ten.

The collaborating institutions used their own protocols to collect whole blood in K2EDTA tubes. For TCRbeta analysis, collaborator samples were shipped as frozen whole blood, as isolated PBMCs, or as DNA extracted from either sample type. The investigation overall reported the following: Clinical and demographic metadata were provided uncurated, with the amount varying by source and participant.

The chain is assembled from TRBV27 and TRBJ2-2; the D region possibly corresponds to TRBD2 (7 bases align). The sample consisted of peripheral blood. The sequence derives from a man in his fifties with active COVID-19. CDR3 protein: CASSLRGRDTGELFF. In nucleotides, the sequence is TGTGCCAGCAGTTTAAGGGGGAGGGACACCGGGGAGCTGTTTTTT.